This TCR beta chain was sequenced in a study of neurological immune-mediated disorders. MiXCR was run by TCRdb on the 5' RACE reads, yielding one entry per CDR3 protein. Altogether over 60,000 distinct CDR3 sequences are present, under 5.5% being singletons, with the ten largest covering 2.2%. This clonotype was observed many times. The J segment lost 5 bases and the V segment lost 5 bases, leaving 9 bases of the junction unmatched. The germline V gene has CDR1 SQVTM and CDR2 ANQGSEA. The CDR3 has 15 amino acids. The genes are TRBV29-1 and TRBJ2-3, with 11 bases matching TRBD2. The TCR comes from a woman in her 70s with multiple sclerosis. The sequencing input was PBMCs. The CDR3 loop reads CSVMVLAGGRDTQYF. In nucleotides, the CDR3 is TGCAGCGTTATGGTCCTAGCGGGAGGTAGAGATACGCAGTATTTT.